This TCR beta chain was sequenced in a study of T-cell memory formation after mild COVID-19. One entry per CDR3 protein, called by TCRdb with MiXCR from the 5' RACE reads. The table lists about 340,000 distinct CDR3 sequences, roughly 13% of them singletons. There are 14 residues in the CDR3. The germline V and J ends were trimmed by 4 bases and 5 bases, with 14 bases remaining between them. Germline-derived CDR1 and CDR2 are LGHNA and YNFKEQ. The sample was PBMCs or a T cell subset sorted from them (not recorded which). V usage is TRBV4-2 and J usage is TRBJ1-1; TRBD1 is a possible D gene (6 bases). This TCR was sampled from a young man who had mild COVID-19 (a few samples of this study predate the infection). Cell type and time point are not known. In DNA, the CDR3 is TGTGCCAGCAGCCGGAGGGAAGGGGGTACTGAAGCTTTCTTT. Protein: CASSRREGGTEAFF.